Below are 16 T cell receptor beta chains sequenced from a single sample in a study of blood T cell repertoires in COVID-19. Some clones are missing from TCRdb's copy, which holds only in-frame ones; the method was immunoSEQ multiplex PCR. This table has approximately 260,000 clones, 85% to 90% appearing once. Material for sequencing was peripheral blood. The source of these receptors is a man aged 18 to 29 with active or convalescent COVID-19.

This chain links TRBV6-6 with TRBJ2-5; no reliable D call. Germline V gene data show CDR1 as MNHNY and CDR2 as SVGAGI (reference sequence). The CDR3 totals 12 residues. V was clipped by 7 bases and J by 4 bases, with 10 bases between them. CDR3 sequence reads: CASTPGGETQYF. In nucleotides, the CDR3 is TGTGCCAGCACACCGGGTGGAGAGACCCAGTACTTC.

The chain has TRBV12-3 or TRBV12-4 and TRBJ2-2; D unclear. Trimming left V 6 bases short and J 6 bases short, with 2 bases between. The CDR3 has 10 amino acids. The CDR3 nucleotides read TGTGCCAGCAGCGCCGGGGAGCTGTTTTTT. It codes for CASSAGELFF.

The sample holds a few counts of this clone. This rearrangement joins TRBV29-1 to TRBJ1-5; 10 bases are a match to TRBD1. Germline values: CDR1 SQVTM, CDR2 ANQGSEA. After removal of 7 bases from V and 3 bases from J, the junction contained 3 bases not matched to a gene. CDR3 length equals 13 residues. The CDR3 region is CSAGTGVNQPQHF. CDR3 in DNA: TGCAGCGCCGGGACAGGGGTCAATCAGCCCCAGCATTTT.

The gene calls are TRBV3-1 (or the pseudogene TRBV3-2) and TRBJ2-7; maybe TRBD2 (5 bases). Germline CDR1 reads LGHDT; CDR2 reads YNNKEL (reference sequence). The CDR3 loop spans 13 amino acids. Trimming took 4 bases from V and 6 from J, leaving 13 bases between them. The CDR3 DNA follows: TGTGCCAGCAGCCCCCACGGGGATATCGAGCAGTACTTC. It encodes CASSPHGDIEQYF.

CDR3 sequence reads: CASSQGTGVPGELFF. The CDR3 DNA is TGCGCCAGCAGCCAAGGTACCGGGGTTCCTGGGGAGCTGTTTTTT. The rearrangement uses TRBV4-1 and TRBJ2-2; D perhaps matches TRBD2 (5 bases). CDR3 length: 15 residues. CDR1 and CDR2 (germline): MGHRA, YSYEKL. Trimming pared 1 base from V and 8 bases from J, leaving 14 bases between.

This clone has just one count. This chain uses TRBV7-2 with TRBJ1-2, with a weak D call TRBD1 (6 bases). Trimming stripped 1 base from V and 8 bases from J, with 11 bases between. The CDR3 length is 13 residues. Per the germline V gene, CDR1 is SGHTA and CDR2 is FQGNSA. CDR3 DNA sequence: TGTGCCAGCAGCTTAGAAGGGGGAAGAGGCTACACCTTC. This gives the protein CASSLEGGRGYTF. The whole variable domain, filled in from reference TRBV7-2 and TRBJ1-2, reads GAGVSQSPSNKVTEKGKDVELRCDPISGHTALYWYRQSLGQGLEFLIYFQGNSAPDKSGLPSDRFSAERTGGSVSTLTIQRTQQEDSAVYLCASSLEGGRGYTFGSGTRLTVV.

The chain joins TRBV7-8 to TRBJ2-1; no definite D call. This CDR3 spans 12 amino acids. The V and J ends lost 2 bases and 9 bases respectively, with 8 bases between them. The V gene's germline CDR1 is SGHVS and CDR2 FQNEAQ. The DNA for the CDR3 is TGTGCCAGCAGCTTACCCTCAGGTGAGCAGTTCTTC. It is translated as CASSLPSGEQFF.

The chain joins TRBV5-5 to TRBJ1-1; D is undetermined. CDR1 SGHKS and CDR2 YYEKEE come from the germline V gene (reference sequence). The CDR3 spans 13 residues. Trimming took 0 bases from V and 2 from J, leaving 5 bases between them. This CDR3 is CASSLGRNTEAFF. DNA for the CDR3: TGTGCCAGCAGCTTGGGTAGAAACACTGAAGCTTTCTTT.

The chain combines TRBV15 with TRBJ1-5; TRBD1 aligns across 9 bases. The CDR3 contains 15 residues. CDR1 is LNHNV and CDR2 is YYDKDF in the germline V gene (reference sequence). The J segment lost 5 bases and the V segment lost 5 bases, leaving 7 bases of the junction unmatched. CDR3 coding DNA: TGTGCCACCAGCTTCCCGGGACAGGGACATCAGCCCCAGCATTTT. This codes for CATSFPGQGHQPQHF. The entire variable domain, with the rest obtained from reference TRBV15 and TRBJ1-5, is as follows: DAMVIQNPRYQVTQFGKPVTLSCSQTLNHNVMYWYQQKSSQAPKLLFHYYDKDFNNEADTPDNFQSRRPNTSFCFLDIRSPGLGDTAMYLCATSFPGQGHQPQHFGDGTRLSIL.

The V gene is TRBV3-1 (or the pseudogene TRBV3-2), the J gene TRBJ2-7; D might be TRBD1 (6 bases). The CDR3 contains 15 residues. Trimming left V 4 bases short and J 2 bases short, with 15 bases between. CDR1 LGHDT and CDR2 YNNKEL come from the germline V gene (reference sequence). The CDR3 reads CASSRNRGQAYEQYF. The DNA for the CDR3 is TGTGCCAGCAGCCGGAACCGGGGACAAGCCTACGAGCAGTACTTC.

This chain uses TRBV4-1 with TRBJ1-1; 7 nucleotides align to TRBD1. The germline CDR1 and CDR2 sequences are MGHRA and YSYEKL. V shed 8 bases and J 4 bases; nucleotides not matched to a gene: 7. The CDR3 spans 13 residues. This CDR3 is CASGSPGGTEAFF. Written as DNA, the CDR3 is TGCGCCAGCGGATCTCCAGGGGGCACTGAAGCTTTCTTT.

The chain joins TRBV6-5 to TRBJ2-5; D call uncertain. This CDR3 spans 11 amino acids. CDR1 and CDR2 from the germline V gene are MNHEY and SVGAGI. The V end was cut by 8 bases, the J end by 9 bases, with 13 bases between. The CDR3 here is CASSYDGSQYF. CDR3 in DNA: TGTGCCAGCTCCTATGACGGGTCCCAGTACTTC.

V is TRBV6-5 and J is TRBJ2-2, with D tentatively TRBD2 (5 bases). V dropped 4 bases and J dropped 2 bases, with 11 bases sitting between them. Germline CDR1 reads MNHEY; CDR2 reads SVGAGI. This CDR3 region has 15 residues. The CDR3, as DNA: TGTGCCAGCAGTTTAGAGGGATCCAACACCGGGGAGCTGTTTTTT. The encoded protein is CASSLEGSNTGELFF.

This CDR3 is CAISVAQNTGELFF. The CDR3 region has the DNA TGTGCCATCAGTGTAGCGCAGAACACCGGGGAGCTGTTTTTT. V gene TRBV10-3 combines with J gene TRBJ2-2; possible D gene TRBD2, 5 bases. The CDR3 has 14 residues. The V end lost 4 bases, the J end lost 1 base, and 7 bases lay between the germline ends. Germline V lookup: CDR1 ENHRY, CDR2 SYGVKD.

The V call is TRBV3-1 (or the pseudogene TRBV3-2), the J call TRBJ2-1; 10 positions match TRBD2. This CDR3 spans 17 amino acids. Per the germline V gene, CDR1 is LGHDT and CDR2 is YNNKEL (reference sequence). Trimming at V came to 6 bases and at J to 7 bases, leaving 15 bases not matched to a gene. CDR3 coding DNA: TGTGCCAGCAGTTCTAGCGGGAGAGGGACCGAGCGAAATGAGCAGTTCTTC. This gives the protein CASSSSGRGTERNEQFF.

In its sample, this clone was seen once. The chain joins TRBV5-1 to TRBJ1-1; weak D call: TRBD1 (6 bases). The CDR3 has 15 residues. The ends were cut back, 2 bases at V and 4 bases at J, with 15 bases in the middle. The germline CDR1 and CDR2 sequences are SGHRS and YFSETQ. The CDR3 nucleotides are TGCGCCAGCAGCTTAGAAACAGGGTTGGGCACTGAAGCTTTCTTT. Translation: CASSLETGLGTEAFF.